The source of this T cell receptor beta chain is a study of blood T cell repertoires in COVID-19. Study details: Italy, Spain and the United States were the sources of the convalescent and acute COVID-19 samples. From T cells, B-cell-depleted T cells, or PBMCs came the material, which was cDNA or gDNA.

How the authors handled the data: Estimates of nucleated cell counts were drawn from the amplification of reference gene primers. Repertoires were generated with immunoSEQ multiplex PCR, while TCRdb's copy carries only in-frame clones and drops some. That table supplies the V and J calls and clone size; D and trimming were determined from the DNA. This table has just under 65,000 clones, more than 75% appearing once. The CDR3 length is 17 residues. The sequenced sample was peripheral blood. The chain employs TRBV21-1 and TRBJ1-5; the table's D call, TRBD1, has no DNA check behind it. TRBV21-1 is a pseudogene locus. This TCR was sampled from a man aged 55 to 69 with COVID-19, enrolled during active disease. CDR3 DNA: TGTGCCAGCAGTGAACCGGGACAGGGCGAGAATGGTGAGCCCCAGCATTTT. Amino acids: CASSEPGQGENGEPQHF.